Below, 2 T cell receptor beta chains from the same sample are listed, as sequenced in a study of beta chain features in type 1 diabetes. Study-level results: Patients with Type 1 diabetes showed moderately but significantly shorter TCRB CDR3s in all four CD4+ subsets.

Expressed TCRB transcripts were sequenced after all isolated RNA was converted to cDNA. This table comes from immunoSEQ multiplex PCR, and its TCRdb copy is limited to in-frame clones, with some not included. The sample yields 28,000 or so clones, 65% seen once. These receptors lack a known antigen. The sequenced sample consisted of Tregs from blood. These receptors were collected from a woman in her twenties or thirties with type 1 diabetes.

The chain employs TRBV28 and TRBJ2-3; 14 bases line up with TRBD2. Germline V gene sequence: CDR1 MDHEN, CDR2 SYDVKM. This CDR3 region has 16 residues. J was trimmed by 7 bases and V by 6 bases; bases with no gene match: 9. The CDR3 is CASSRGLAGGLNTQYF. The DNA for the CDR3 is TGTGCCAGCAGCCGTGGACTAGCGGGAGGTTTGAATACGCAGTATTTT.

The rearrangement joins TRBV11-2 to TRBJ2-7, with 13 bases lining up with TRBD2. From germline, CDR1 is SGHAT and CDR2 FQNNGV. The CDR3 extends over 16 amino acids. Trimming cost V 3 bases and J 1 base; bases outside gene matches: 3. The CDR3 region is CASSFWTSGRSYEQYF. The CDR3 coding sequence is TGTGCCAGCAGCTTTTGGACTAGCGGGAGATCCTACGAGCAGTACTTC.